This T cell receptor (beta chain) was captured in a study of shared clonotypes between healthy human individuals (dated by TCRdb to 2019 to 2021). General notes on the study: The cohort included three men and a couple of women between 18 and 49 years of age. Per donor, three plates each were used for CD4 naive and CD4 memory, two for CD8 naive, and one for CD8 memory. The study deeply sequenced blood TCR repertoires of about 5 healthy adults to estimate repertoire size and the extent of clonotype sharing between individuals. To increase sequencing depth and limit assay-specific biases, different laboratories used diverse techniques to prepare libraries and sequence TCR repertoires. Between about 0.94 and 8.9 billion PBMCs per donor were obtained by leukapheresis. Beyond this particular receptor, the publication reports: Larger estimated clonotype richness was generally found for naive subsets than for memory subsets. Rarefaction of sorted-subset datasets indicated incomplete sequencing despite the large sequencing depth. Only blood was sampled, and tissue TCR repertoires likely differ from those in blood. Compared with non-shared clonotypes, the clonotypes found in all four sorted-subset donors had higher generation probabilities. Pairwise subsampling indicated that sequencing depth was expected to affect the degree of clonotype sharing among donors. Sharing across several donors was observed for roughly 5% of naive CD4, under 4% of naive CD8, over 2% of memory CD4, and 0.4% of memory CD8 clonotypes. Because the study included only a small number of donors, the genetic and exposure-history diversity represented was limited.

TCR CDR3 regions were amplified from genomic DNA by multiplex PCR using the deep immunoSEQ assay. For each cell subset, the extracted genomic DNA was distributed evenly across all wells of several immunoSEQ 96-well plates, and each plate served as one replicate. For sorted subsets, around 200 ng genomic DNA, equal to tens of thousands of T cell genomes, was loaded into each replicate PCR. The purified libraries were quantified using a Qubit 3.0 fluorometer, sized with a Bioanalyzer 2100, and then quantified again using the KAPA Library Quantification kit. Every immunoSEQ 96-well plate was sequenced on a separate single-read 150-cycle Illumina NextSeq 550 flow cell. Regarding the original processing steps: Because only junctional sequences without quality scores were contained in the immunoSEQ output, filtering matching that applied to full-length reads could not be performed. Sequences were annotated with PyIR, a Python wrapper for IgBLAST v1.9, using IMGT germline references to assign V/J genes and CDR3. Reads with weak V/J assignments (E-value above 1e-6), missing CDR3, stop codons, out-of-frame junctions, or ambiguous translated residues were removed. V3J clonotypes were defined by identical inferred V gene, J gene, and CDR3 amino acid sequence. Percentage overlap between repertoires was computed as shared unique clonotypes divided by the size of the smaller repertoire. Three approaches were used to assess repertoire richness: RTK rarefaction, the Chao1 estimator, and Recon v2.1 estimates of unobserved clonotypes. Generation probabilities for all TCRbeta clonotypes obtained by the gDNA method from several donors were computed using OLGA. TCRdb stores this immuneACCESS table with in-frame sequences only. Part of the clones is absent; in the studies checked, under half of the shortfall reflects unresolved V genes, and no reason is known for the rest. V and J calls and clone size are copied from that table; D and trimming were computed from the DNA. Recorded for this sample are over a million clones; more than 95% of them occurred a single time. Clones ranked in the top ten supply roughly 1.2% of the sample.

The donors were healthy, HIV-negative adults who had no recently reported acute infections or vaccinations. Every donor was a Caucasian adult living in Nashville, Tennessee, USA. CD4+ T cells were enriched by magnetic negative selection; naive cells were then positively selected on CD45RA, and the negative fraction formed the memory subset. After blood collection by leukapheresis, PBMCs were isolated using Ficoll-Histopaque density gradient centrifugation and then cryopreserved in the vapor phase of liquid nitrogen. Analytical flow cytometry was used to check the purity and quantity of every magnetically sorted T cell population. Each sorted fraction had its genomic DNA isolated and then quantified by UV absorbance on a Nanodrop 2000c. As to this clone: Its recognized antigen is unknown. Per-base quality was not reported, and no clone a single base away is much larger than it.

CDR1 is given as SGHRS and CDR2 as YFSETQ, both from the germline V gene. Trimming takes 0 bases off V and 5 bases off J; junction bases not matched to a gene: 3. There are 15 amino acids in the CDR3, from cysteine to phenylalanine inclusive. The sequence is cut down to CDR3 DNA, 45 bases in frame from base 1. The sequencing input was naive CD4+ T cells sorted from blood. The cell subset or site label corresponds to: CD45RA+ positively selected. The sequence is built from TRBV5-1 and TRBJ2-2; TRBD2 agrees with 8 junctional bases. The sequence derives from a man aged 30 to 39 in good health. At the DNA level, the sequence is TGCGCCAGCAGCTTGGCCTCTAGCGGGACCGGGGAGCTGTTTTTT. Its protein product is CASSLASSGTGELFF.